The next 20 T cell receptor beta chains were all read from a single sample in a study of OX40 agonist ivuxolimab in advanced cancers. Here immunoSEQ multiplex PCR was the method, and the copy in TCRdb shows in-frame clones only, minus some. In the table there are about 70,000 clones, approximately 90% of which are singletons. Sequencing was performed on CD4+ or CD8+ T cells sorted from blood, taken in a trial of the OX40 agonist ivuxolimab. The source is an adult with an advanced solid tumor such as melanoma, head and neck, liver or kidney cancer.

The chain has TRBV27 and TRBJ2-7, with TRBD2 matching 11 bases. Germline V gene data show CDR1 as MNHEY and CDR2 as SMNVEV (reference sequence). J lost 6 bases, V lost 3 bases, and 4 bases had no gene match. This CDR3 spans 14 amino acids. This CDR3 is CASSLGTSGLEQYF. The CDR3 coding sequence is TGTGCCAGCAGTTTGGGGACTAGCGGTCTCGAGCAGTACTTC.

The chain joins TRBV7-9 to TRBJ2-2, with D perhaps TRBD1 or TRBD2 (5 bases each). The germline CDR1 and CDR2 sequences are SEHNR and FQNEAQ (reference sequence). The length of the CDR3 is 14 residues. Trimming shortened V by 2 bases and J by 4 bases, and 8 bases separated the two germline ends. The CDR3 is CASSLRGTTGELFF. In DNA form, the CDR3 reads TGTGCCAGCAGCTTACGAGGGACCACCGGGGAGCTGTTTTTT.

The chain joins TRBV5-6 to TRBJ1-2, with 8 positions matching TRBD1. The germline V gene encodes CDR1 SGHDT and CDR2 YYEEEE. V was clipped by 4 bases and J by 8 bases; unmatched bases: 13. CDR3 size: 15 residues. In nucleotides, the CDR3 is TGTGCCAGCAGCCCTGGACAGGGAACTTTGCTAGGCTACACCTTC. This codes for CASSPGQGTLLGYTF.

The chain is built from TRBV2 and TRBJ1-5; D not resolved. The V end was cut by 0 bases, the J end by 7 bases, with 10 bases between. The CDR3 sequence is 14 residues long. CDR1 SNHLY and CDR2 FYNNEI come from the germline V gene. The CDR3 nucleotides are TGTGCCAGCAGTGAAGCGCTAGGATACCAGCCCCAGCATTTT. It specifies CASSEALGYQPQHF.

The chain is built from TRBV7-8 and TRBJ2-7; no reliable D call. The germline gives CDR1 SGHVS, CDR2 FQNEAQ. The CDR3 is 16 amino acids. Trimming took 1 base from V and 0 from J, leaving 13 bases between them. The CDR3 bases are TGTGCCAGCAGCTTAGAAGTCCCAGCGATCTCCTACGAGCAGTACTTC. Its protein is CASSLEVPAISYEQYF.

The chain employs TRBV29-1 and TRBJ1-1; D remains unclear. Germline CDR1 and CDR2: SQVTM and ANQGSEA. Trimming removed 4 bases at V and 7 bases at J, with 10 bases between. The length of the CDR3 is 11 residues. CDR3 sequence: CSVVKALEAFF. The CDR3 nucleotides read TGCAGCGTTGTAAAGGCCCTTGAAGCTTTCTTT.

V is TRBV19 and J is TRBJ1-4; TRBD1 matches 7 bases. Germline CDR1 and CDR2: LNHDA and SQIVND (reference sequence). Trimming at V came to 7 bases and at J to 0 bases, leaving 8 bases not matched to a gene. The CDR3 is 16 residues long. The CDR3 coding sequence is TGTGCCAGTATACCAGGGACAGCAGCAACTAATGAAAAACTGTTTTTT. Translating gives CASIPGTAATNEKLFF.

This clone was recorded once. The rearrangement links TRBV27 to TRBJ2-7; D might be TRBD1 (6 bases). The V end lost 7 bases, the J end lost 7 bases, and 29 bases lay between the germline ends. From germline, CDR1 is MNHEY and CDR2 SMNVEV (reference sequence). The CDR3 spans 17 residues. CDR3 region: CASTPYSQGLHTGEQYF. CDR3 sequence (DNA): TGTGCCAGCACCCCTTATAGTCAGGGGTTACACACGGGTGAGCAGTACTTC.

This chain links TRBV4-1 with TRBJ1-4; 7 bases fit TRBD1. Trimming cost V 3 bases and J 7 bases; bases outside gene matches: 2. The CDR3 is 13 residues long. Germline V gives CDR1 MGHRA, CDR2 YSYEKL. The DNA for the CDR3 is TGCGCCAGCAGCCAGGGACAGCCTGAAAAACTGTTTTTT. This translates into CASSQGQPEKLFF.

This clone was seen a few times. The chain couples TRBV5-5 to TRBJ2-7; either TRBD1 or TRBD2 may fit D (6 bases each). The CDR3 loop spans 16 amino acids. Between the trimmed V and J ends, which lost 2 bases and 3 bases, there was a span of 18 bases. CDR1 is SGHKS, CDR2 YYEKEE, per germline (reference sequence). CDR3 bases: TGTGCCAGCAGCTTTTACGTGGGGGGCCTTATCTACGAGCAGTACTTC. Translated: CASSFYVGGLIYEQYF. The full variable domain, its missing parts supplied by reference TRBV5-5 and TRBJ2-7, is DAGVTQSPTHLIKTRGQQVTLRCSPISGHKSVSWYQQVLGQGPQFIFQYYEKEERGRGNFPDRFSARQFPNYSSELNVNALLLGDSALYLCASSFYVGGLIYEQYFGPGTRLTVT.

CDR3: CASSATGQSTEAFF. CDR3 coding DNA: TGTGCCAGCAGCGCGACAGGGCAAAGCACTGAAGCTTTCTTT. The chain has TRBV9 and TRBJ1-1, with TRBD1 matching over 7 bases. The CDR3 is 14 amino acids. V lost 3 bases, J lost 4 bases, and 6 bases stayed unmatched. Per germline, CDR1 SGDLS and CDR2 YYNGEE.

This clone was seen only a few times. The chain couples TRBV13 to TRBJ1-6, with D perhaps TRBD1 (5 bases). Germline V gene data show CDR1 as PRHDT and CDR2 as FYEKMQ (reference sequence). This CDR3 spans 15 amino acids. V was pared by 2 bases and J by 6 bases, with 11 bases between. CDR3 in amino acids: CASSLRGTINSPLHF. The CDR3 DNA reads TGTGCCAGCAGCTTACGGGGCACCATTAATTCACCCCTCCACTTT. Based on the CDR3 plus reference TRBV13 and TRBJ1-6, the full variable domain is AAGVIQSPRHLIKEKRETATLKCYPIPRHDTVYWYQQGPGQDPQFLISFYEKMQSDKGSIPDRFSAQQFSDYHSELNMSSLELGDSALYFCASSLRGTINSPLHFGNGTRLTVT.

The chain has TRBV6-4 and TRBJ2-1, with 10 bases matching TRBD2. Germline loops: CDR1 MRHNA, CDR2 SNTAGT. The junction had 7 bases not matched to a gene; V was cut back by 2 bases and J by 9 bases. The CDR3 covers 15 residues. The CDR3 sequence is CASSDGSGGAPEQFF. CDR3 coding DNA: TGTGCCAGCAGTGACGGAAGCGGGGGGGCCCCTGAGCAGTTCTTC.

This clone was detected many times. The rearrangement links TRBV29-1 to TRBJ2-7, with D perhaps TRBD1 or TRBD2 (5 bases each). V shed 0 bases and J shed 2 bases, with 8 bases lying between them. Germline V gives CDR1 SQVTM, CDR2 ANQGSEA. This CDR3 is built from 13 residues. The CDR3 sequence: CSVEEEGTYEQYF. The CDR3, as DNA: TGCAGCGTTGAAGAAGAGGGGACCTACGAGCAGTACTTC.

CDR3 nucleotides: TGTGCCAGCTCCGACAGGATGACTGAAGCTTTCTTT. Its protein is CASSDRMTEAFF. This chain links TRBV5-4 with TRBJ1-1; tentative D call: TRBD1 (6 bases). Germline CDR1 reads SGHNT; CDR2 reads YYREEE (reference sequence). This CDR3 is built from 12 residues. With 7 bases removed from V and 5 bases from J, the gap between germline ends came to 12 bases.

To note about this clone: One end of the junction fails to match germline, which may point to a read error. The rearrangement joins TRBV4-2 to TRBJ2-2; D gene uncertain. The CDR3 has 14 amino acids. Germline values: CDR1 LGHNA, CDR2 YNFKEQ. CDR3 in amino acids: CASRQGVETGELFF. Written as DNA, the CDR3 is TGTGCCAGCAGACAAGGCGTAGAGACCGGGGAGCTGTTTTTT.

The rearrangement joins TRBV5-6 to TRBJ1-5; tentative D call: TRBD1 (5 bases). Looked up from germline, CDR1 is SGHDT and CDR2 is YYEEEE. The CDR3 consists of 14 residues. V gave up 6 bases and J gave up 6 bases, with 16 bases separating them. CDR3 DNA sequence: TGTGCCAGCATGAATCTGGGGACCAGTCAGCCCCAGCATTTT. Its translation: CASMNLGTSQPQHF.

V and J are TRBV13 and TRBJ2-1; TRBD1 might be the D (5 bases). This CDR3 spans 16 amino acids. The V gene's germline CDR1 is PRHDT and CDR2 FYEKMQ (reference sequence). With 5 bases removed from V and 9 bases from J, the gap between germline ends came to 23 bases. The CDR3 here is CASSPSQGRSLGEQFF. The CDR3 coding sequence is TGTGCCAGCAGCCCCAGCCAGGGAAGGAGTCTTGGTGAGCAGTTCTTC.

The gene calls are TRBV19 and TRBJ2-1; D not certain. The CDR3 is made up of 13 amino acids. The germline CDR1 and CDR2 sequences are LNHDA and SQIVND (reference sequence). The V gene lost 6 bases and the J gene lost 0 bases, with 6 bases spanning the gap. CDR3 coding DNA: TGTGCCAGTAGCGATAGCTCCTACAATGAGCAGTTCTTC. Protein: CASSDSSYNEQFF.

V usage is TRBV2 and J usage is TRBJ1-2; 8 positions match TRBD1. The CDR3 runs to 15 residues. CDR1 SNHLY and CDR2 FYNNEI come from the germline V gene. Trimming took 6 bases from V and 4 from J; bases not matched to a gene: 10. CDR3 protein: CASREQGVDFYGYTF. The CDR3 coding sequence is TGTGCCAGCAGGGAACAGGGGGTGGACTTCTATGGCTACACCTTC. The variable domain in full, with the rest retrieved from reference TRBV2 and TRBJ1-2, is EPEVTQTPSHQVTQMGQEVILRCVPISNHLYFYWYRQILGQKVEFLVSFYNNEISEKSEIFDDQFSVERPDGSNFTLKIRSTKLEDSAMYFCASREQGVDFYGYTFGSGTRLTVV.